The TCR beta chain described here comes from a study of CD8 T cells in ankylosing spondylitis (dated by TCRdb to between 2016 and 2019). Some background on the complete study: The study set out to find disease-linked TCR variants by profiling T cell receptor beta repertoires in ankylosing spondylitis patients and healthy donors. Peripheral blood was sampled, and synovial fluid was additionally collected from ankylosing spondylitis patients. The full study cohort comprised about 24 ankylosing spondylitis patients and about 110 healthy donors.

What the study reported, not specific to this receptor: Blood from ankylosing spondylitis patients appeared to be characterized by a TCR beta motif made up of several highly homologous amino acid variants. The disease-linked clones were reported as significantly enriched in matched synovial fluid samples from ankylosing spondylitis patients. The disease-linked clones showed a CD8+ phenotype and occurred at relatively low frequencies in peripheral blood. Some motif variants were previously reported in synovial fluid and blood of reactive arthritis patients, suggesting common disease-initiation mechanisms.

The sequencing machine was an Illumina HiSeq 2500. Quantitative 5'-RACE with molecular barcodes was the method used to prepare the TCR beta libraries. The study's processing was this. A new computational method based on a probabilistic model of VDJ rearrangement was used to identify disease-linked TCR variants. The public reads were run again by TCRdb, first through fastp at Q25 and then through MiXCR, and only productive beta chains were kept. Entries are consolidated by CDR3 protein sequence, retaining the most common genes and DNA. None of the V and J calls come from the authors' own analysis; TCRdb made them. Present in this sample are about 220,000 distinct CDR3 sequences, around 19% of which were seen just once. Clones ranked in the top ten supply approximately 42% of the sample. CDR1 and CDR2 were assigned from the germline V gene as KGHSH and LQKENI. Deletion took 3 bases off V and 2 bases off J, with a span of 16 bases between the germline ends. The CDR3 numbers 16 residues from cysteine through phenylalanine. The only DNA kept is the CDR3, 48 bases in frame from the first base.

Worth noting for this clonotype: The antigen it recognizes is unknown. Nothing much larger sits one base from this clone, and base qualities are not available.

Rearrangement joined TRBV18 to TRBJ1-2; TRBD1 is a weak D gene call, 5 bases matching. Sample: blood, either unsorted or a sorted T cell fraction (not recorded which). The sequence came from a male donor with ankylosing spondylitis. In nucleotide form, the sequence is TGTGCCAGCTCACCCATCGCGGGGCAGGACAACTATGGCTACACCTTC. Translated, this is CASSPIAGQDNYGYTF. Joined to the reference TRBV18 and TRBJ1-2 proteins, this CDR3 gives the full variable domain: NAGVMQNPRHLVRRRGQEARLRCSPMKGHSHVYWYRQLPEEGLKFMVYLQKENIIDESGMPKERFSAEFPKEGPSILRIQQVVRGDSAAYFCASSPIAGQDNYGYTFGSGTRLTVV.